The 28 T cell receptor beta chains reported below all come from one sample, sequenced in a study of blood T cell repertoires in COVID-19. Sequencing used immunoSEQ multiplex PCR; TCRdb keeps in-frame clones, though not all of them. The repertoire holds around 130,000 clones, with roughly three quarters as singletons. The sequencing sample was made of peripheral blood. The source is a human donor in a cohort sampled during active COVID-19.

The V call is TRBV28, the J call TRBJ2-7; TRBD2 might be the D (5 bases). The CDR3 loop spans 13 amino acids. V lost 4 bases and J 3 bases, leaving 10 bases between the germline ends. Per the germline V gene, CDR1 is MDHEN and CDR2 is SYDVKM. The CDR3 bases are TGTGCCAGCAGTTCGGCGGGTTTCTACGAGCAGTACTTC. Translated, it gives CASSSAGFYEQYF.

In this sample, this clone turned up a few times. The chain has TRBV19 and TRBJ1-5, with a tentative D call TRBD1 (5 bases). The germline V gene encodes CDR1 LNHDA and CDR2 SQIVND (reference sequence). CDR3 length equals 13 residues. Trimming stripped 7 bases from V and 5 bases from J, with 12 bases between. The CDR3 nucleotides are TGTGCCAGTACAATGGAGGGGTATCAGCCCCAGCATTTT. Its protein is CASTMEGYQPQHF.

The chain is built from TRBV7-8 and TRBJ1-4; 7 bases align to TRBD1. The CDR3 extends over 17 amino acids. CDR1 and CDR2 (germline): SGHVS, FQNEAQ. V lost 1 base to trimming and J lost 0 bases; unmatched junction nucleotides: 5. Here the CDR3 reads CASSLEYRGPTNEKLFF. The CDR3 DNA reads TGTGCCAGCAGCTTAGAATACAGGGGCCCAACTAATGAAAAACTGTTTTTT.

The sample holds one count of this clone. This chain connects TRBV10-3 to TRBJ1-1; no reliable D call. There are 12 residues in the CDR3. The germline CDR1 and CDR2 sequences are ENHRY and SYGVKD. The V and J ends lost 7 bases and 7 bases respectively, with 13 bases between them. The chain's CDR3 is CAITSRGGEAFF. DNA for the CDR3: TGTGCCATCACAAGCCGCGGAGGTGAAGCTTTCTTT.

The CDR3 is CASSQKAGAKETQYF. In DNA, the CDR3 is TGTGCCAGCAGCCAAAAAGCGGGGGCAAAAGAGACCCAGTACTTC. The rearrangement joins TRBV3-1 (or the pseudogene TRBV3-2) to TRBJ2-5; 8 bases are shared with TRBD2. CDR1 LGHDT and CDR2 YNNKEL come from the germline V gene (reference sequence). The CDR3 loop spans 15 amino acids. Unmatched junction bases numbered 5, after V lost 2 bases and J lost 3 bases.

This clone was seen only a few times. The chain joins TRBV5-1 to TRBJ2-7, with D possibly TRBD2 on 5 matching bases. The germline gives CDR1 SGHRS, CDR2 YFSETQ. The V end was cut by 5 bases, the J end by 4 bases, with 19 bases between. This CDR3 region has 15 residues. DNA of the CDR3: TGCGCCAGCAGAAACGGGGTTCAGGACCTTTACGAGCAGTACTTC. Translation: CASRNGVQDLYEQYF.

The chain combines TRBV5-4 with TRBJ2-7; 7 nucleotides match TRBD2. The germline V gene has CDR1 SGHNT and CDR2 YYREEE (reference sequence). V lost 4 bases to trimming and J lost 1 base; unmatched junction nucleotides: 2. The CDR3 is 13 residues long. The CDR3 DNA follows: TGTGCCAGCAGCCCCGGGGGGTCCTACGAGCAGTACTTC. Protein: CASSPGGSYEQYF.

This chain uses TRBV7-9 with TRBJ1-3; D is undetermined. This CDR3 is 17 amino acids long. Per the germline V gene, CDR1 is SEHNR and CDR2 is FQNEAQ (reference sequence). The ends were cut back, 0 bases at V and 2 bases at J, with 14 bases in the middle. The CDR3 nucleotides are TGTGCCAGCAGCTTAGCGAAGACGGCTGAGGCTGGAAACACCATATATTTT. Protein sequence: CASSLAKTAEAGNTIYF.

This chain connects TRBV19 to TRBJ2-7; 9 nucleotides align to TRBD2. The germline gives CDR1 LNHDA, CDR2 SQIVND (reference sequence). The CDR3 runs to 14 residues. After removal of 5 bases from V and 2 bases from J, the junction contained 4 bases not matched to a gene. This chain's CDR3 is CASSWREGTYEQYF. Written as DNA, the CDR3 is TGTGCCAGTAGTTGGCGGGAGGGCACCTACGAGCAGTACTTC.

The chain's CDR3 is CASSRLRDRGAYEQYF. Here the CDR3 DNA reads TGTGCCAGCAGTCGCCTCCGGGACAGGGGGGCCTACGAGCAGTACTTC. The chain links TRBV2 to TRBJ2-7, with TRBD1 identical over 11 bases. The V and J ends lost 5 bases and 2 bases, in that order; junction bases with no gene match: 8. The CDR3 covers 16 residues. CDR1 and CDR2 (germline): SNHLY, FYNNEI.

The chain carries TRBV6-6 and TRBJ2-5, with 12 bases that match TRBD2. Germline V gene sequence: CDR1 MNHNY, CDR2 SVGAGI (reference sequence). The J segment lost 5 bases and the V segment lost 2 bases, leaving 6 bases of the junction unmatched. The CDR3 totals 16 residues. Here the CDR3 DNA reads TGTGCCAGCAGTTACGCTAGCGGGAGGGTGGGGGAGACCCAGTACTTC. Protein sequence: CASSYASGRVGETQYF.

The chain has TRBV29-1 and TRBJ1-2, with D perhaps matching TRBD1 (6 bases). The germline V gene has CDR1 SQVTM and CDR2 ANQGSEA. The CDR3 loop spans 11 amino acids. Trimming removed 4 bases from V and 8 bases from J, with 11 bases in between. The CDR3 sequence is CSVGTGSGYTF. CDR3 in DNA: TGCAGCGTTGGAACAGGGTCGGGCTACACCTTC.

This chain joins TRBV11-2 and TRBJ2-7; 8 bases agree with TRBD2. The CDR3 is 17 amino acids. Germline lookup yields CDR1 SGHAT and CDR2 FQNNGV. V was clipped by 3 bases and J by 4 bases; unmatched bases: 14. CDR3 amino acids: CASSFSPPGGGSYEQYF. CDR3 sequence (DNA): TGTGCCAGCAGCTTTAGTCCCCCGGGCGGGGGGTCATACGAGCAGTACTTC.

The CDR3 bases are TGCGCCAGCAGTGAGCCCGGGGAGGAAGCTTTCTTT. It translates to CASSEPGEEAFF. The genes are TRBV10-1 and TRBJ1-1; D is unclear. The CDR3 contains 12 residues. The V gene lost 2 bases and the J gene lost 8 bases, with 9 bases spanning the gap. The germline V gene has CDR1 WNHNN and CDR2 SYGVQD (reference sequence).

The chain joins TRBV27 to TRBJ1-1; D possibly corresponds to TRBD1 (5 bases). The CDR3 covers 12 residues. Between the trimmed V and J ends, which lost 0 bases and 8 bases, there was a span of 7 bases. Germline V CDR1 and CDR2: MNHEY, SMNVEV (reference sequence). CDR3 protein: CASSLSGGEAFF. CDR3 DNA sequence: TGTGCCAGCAGTTTATCGGGGGGGGAAGCTTTCTTT.

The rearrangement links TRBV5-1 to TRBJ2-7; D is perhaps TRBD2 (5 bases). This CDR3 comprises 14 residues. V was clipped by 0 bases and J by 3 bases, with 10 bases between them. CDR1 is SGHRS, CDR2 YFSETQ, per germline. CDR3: CASSLAATNYEQYF. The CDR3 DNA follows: TGCGCCAGCAGCTTGGCCGCGACTAACTACGAGCAGTACTTC.

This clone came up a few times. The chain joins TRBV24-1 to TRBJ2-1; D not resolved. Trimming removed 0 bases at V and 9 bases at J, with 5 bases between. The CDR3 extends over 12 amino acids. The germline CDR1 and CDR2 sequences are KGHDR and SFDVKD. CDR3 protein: CATSDLGGEQFF. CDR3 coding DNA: TGTGCCACCAGTGATTTGGGCGGTGAGCAGTTCTTC.

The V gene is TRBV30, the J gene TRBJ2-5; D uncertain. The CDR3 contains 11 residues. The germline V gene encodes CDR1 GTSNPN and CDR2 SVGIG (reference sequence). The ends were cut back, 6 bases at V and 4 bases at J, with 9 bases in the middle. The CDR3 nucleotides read TGTGCCTGCTCTATGCGAGAGACCCAGTACTTC. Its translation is CACSMRETQYF.

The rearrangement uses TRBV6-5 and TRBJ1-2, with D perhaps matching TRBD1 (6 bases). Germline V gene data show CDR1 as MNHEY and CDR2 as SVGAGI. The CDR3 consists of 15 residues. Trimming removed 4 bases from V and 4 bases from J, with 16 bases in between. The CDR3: CASSSYRVTFYGYTF. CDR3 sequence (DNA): TGTGCCAGCAGTTCCTACAGGGTAACCTTCTATGGCTACACCTTC.

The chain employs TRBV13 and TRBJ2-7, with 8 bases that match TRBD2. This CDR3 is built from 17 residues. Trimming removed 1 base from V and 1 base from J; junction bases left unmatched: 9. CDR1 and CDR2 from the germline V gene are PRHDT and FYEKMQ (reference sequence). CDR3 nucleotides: TGTGCCAGCAGCTTAGAGTCGGCGGGGGGCTCATCCTACGAGCAGTACTTC. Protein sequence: CASSLESAGGSSYEQYF.

The CDR3 DNA is TGTGCCAGCAGACCTCCTGAGAGGGCGAACACTGAAGCTTTCTTT. Encoded protein: CASRPPERANTEAFF. The chain is built from TRBV2 and TRBJ1-1; D gene unclear. Germline CDR1 is SNHLY and CDR2 is FYNNEI. The CDR3 consists of 15 residues. V lost 6 bases and J lost 1, with 15 bases in between.

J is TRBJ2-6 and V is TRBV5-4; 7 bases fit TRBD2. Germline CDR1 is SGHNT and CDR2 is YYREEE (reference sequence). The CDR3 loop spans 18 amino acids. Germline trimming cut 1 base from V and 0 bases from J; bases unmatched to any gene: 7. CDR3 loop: CASSLLAGSSSGANVLTF. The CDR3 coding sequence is TGTGCCAGCAGCTTGTTAGCGGGTTCGAGCTCTGGGGCCAACGTCCTGACTTTC.

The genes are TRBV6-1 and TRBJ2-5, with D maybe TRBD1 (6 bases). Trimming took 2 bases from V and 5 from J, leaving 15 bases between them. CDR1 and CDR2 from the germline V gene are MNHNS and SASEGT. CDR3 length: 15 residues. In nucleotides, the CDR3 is TGTGCCAGCAGTGAATCAACAGGGAAGTGGGAGACCCAGTACTTC. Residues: CASSESTGKWETQYF.

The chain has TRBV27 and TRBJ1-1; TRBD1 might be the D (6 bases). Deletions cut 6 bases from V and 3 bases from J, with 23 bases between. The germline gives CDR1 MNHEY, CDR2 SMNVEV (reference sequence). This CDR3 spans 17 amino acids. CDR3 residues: CASSRTGMLVVDTEAFF. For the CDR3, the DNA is TGTGCCAGCAGCCGTACAGGGATGTTAGTCGTAGACACTGAAGCTTTCTTT.

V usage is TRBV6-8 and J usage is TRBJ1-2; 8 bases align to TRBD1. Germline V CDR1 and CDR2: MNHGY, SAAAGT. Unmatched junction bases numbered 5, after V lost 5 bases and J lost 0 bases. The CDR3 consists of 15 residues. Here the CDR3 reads CASSKTGDTNYGYTF. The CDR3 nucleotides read TGTGCCAGCAGTAAGACAGGGGACACTAACTATGGCTACACCTTC.

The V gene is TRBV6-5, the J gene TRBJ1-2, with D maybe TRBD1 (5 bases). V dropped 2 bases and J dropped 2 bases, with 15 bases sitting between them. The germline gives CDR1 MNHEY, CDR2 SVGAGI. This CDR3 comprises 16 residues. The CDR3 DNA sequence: TGTGCCAGCAGTTACGGCGACAGCTTCCAGAACTATGGCTACACCTTC. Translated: CASSYGDSFQNYGYTF.

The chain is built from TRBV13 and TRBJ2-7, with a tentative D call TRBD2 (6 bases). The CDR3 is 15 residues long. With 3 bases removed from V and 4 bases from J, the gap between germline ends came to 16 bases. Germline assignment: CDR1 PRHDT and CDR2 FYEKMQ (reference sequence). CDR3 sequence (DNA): TGTGCCAGCAGCTTCCGGGACTTGGGAGGTTACGAGCAGTACTTC. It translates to CASSFRDLGGYEQYF.

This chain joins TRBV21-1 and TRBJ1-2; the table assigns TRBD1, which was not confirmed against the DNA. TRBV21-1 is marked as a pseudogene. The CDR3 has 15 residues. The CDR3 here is CASSKIMDTLYGYTF. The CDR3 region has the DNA TGTGCCAGCAGCAAAATAATGGACACCCTCTATGGCTACACCTTC.